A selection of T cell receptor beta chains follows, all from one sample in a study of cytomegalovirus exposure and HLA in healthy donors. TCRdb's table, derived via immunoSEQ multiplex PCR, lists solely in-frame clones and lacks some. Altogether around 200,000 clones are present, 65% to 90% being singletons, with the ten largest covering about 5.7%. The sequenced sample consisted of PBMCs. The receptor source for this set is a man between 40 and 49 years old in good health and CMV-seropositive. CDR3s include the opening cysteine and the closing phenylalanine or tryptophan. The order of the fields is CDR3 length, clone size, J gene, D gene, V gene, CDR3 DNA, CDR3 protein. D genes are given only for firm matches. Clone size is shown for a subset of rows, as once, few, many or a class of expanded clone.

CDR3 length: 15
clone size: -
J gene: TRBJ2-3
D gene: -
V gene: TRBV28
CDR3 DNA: TGTGCCAGCAACACCCGACTTATTTACACAGATACGCAGTATTTT
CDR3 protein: CASNTRLIYTDTQYF

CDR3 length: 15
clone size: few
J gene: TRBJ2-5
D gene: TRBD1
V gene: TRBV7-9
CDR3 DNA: TGTGCCAGCAGCTTCGACAGGGGAGGTCAAGAGACCCAGTACTTC
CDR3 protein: CASSFDRGGQETQYF

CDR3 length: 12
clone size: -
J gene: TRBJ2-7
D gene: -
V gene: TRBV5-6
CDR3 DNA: TGTGCCAGCAGTTCCCAGGGGCCCGAGCAGTACTTC
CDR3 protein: CASSSQGPEQYF

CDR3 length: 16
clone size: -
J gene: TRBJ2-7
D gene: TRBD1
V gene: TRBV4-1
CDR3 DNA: TGCGCCAGCAGCCTATCGGACAGGGGGCACTCCTACGAGCAGTACTTC
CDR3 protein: CASSLSDRGHSYEQYF

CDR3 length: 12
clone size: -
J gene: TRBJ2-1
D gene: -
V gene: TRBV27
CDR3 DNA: TGTGCCAGCGGTACTAGGATCGGTGAGCAGTTCTTC
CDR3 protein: CASGTRIGEQFF

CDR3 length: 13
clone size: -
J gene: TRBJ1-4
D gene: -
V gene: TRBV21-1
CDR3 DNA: TGTGCCAGCAGCTGGGGGCCCCCGGAAAAACTGTTTTTT
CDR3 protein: CASSWGPPEKLFF

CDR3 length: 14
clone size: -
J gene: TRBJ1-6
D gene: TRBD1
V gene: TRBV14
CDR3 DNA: TGTGCCAGCAGCCAGACAGGGTCTTACTCACCCCTCCACTTT
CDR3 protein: CASSQTGSYSPLHF

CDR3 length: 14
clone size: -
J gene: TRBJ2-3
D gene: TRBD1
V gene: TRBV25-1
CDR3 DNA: TGTGCCAGCAGTGAAGGGACAGGGAAAGATACGCAGTATTTT
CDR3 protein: CASSEGTGKDTQYF

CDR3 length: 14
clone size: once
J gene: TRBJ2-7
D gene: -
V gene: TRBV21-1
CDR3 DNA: TGTGCCAGCAGCAAAGAAAACGGCTCCTACGAGCAGTACTTC
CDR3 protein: CASSKENGSYEQYF

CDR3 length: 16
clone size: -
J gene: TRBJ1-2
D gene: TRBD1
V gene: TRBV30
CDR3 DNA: TGTGCCTGGATGAGGACAGGTGACCTTCGAAACTATGGCTACACCTTC
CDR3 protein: CAWMRTGDLRNYGYTF

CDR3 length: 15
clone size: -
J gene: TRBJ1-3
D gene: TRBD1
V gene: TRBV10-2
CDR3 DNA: TGCGCCAGCAGACCGGGACAGGGTCCTGGAAACACCATATATTTT
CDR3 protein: CASRPGQGPGNTIYF

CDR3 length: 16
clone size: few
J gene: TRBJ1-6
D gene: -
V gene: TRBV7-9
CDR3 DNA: TGTGCCAGCAGCTCACTCCAACCGACAGGTAATTCACCCCTCCACTTT
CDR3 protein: CASSSLQPTGNSPLHF

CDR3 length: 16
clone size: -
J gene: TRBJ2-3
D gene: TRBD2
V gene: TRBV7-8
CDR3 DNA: TGTGCCAGCAGCTTAGTTCTAGCGGGGTTCACAGATACGCAGTATTTT
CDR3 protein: CASSLVLAGFTDTQYF

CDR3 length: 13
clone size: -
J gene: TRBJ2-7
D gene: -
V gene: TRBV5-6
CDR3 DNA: TGTGCCAGCAGCTTGGGGGCAAGCTACGAGCAGTACTTC
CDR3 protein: CASSLGASYEQYF

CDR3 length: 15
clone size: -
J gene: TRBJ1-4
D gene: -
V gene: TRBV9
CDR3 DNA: TGTGCCAGCAGCGTAGTCGGAGGGGATAATGAAAAACTGTTTTTT
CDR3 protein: CASSVVGGDNEKLFF

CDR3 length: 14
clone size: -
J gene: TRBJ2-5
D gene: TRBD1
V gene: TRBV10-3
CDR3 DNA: TGTGCCATCGGACAGGGGGCGCCCCAAGAGACCCAGTACTTC
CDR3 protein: CAIGQGAPQETQYF

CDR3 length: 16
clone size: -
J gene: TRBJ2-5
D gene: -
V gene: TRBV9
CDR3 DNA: TGTGCCAGCAGCGATCCCCGGGACGGGGGGCGAGAGACCCAGTACTTC
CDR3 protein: CASSDPRDGGRETQYF

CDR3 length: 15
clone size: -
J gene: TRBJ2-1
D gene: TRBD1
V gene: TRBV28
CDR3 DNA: TGTGCCAGCAGTGCGGGACAGGGCGGCTTCTATGAGCAGTTCTTC
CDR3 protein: CASSAGQGGFYEQFF

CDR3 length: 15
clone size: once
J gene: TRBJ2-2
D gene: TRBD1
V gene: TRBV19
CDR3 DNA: TGTGCCAGTAGGCAGGGGGCGGTAGGAACCGGGGAGCTGTTTTTT
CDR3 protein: CASRQGAVGTGELFF

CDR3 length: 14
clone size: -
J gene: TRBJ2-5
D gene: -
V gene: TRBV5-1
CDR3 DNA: TGCGCCAGCAGCTTGGCAGGGTTTAAAGAGACCCAGTACTTC
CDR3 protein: CASSLAGFKETQYF

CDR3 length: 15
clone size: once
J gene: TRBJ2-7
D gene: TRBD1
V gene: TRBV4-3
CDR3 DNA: TGCGCCAGCAGCCAAGGGTCGGACAGGTCCTACGAGCAGTACTTC
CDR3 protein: CASSQGSDRSYEQYF

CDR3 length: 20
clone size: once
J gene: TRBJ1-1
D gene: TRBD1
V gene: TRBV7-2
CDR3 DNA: TGTGCCAGCAGCTTAGCCCTCCCTGGACAGGGCCCGTGGAAGAGCACTGAAGCTTTCTTT
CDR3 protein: CASSLALPGQGPWKSTEAFF

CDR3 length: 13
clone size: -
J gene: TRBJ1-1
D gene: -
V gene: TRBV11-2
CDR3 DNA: TGTGCCAGCAGCTTAAGCGGGGGTACTGAAGCTTTCTTT
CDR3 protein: CASSLSGGTEAFF

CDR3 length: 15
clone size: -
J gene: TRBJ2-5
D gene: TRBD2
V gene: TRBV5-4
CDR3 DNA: TGTGCCAGCAACTTACTAGCGGGGGGGCCCGAGACCCAGTACTTC
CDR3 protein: CASNLLAGGPETQYF

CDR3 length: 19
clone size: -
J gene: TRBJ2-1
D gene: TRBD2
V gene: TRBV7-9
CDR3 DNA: TGTGCCAGCAGCTTAGACTTCCTAGCGGGGGCCTTATCCTACAATGAGCAGTTCTTC
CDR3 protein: CASSLDFLAGALSYNEQFF

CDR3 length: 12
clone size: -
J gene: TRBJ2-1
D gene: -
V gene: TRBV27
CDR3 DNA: TGTGCCAGCAGTTTATGGGGGCGGGAGCAGTTCTTC
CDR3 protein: CASSLWGREQFF

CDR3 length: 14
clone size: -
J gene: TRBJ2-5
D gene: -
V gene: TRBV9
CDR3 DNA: TGTGCCAGCAGCGATCAATCTAGCGTGGAGACCCAGTACTTC
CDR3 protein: CASSDQSSVETQYF

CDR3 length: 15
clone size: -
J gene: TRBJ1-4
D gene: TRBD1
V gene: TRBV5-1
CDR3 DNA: TGCGCCAGCAGCCCACGGGACAGGGGTCGTGGAAAACTGTTTTTT
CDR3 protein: CASSPRDRGRGKLFF

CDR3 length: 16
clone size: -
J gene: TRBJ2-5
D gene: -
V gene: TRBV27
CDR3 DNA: TGTGCCAGCAGTTTGAACCGATATAAGCCACAAGAGACCCAGTACTTC
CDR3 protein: CASSLNRYKPQETQYF

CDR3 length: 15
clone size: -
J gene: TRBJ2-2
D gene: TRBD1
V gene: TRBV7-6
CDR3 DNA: TGTGCCAGCAGCGCTAGGGGACAGGGCACCGGGGAGCTGTTTTTT
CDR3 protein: CASSARGQGTGELFF

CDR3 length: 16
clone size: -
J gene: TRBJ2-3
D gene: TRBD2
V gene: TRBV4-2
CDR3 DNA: TGTGCCAGCAGCCAAGATTCGAGCGGGGGGGCAGATACGCAGTATTTT
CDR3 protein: CASSQDSSGGADTQYF

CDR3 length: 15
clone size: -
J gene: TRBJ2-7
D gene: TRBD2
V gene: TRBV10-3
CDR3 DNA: TGTGCCATCAGTGAGGGGGGGGGACCGGCCTACGAGCAGTACTTC
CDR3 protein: CAISEGGGPAYEQYF

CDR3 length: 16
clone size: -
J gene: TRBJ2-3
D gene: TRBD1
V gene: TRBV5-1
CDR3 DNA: TGCGCCAGCAGCTTTGAGAGGACAGGGGGGGTCGATACGCAGTATTTT
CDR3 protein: CASSFERTGGVDTQYF

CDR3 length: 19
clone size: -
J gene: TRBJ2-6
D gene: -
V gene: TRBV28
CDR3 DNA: TGTGCCAGCAGTCCCAAGGGGCGCAGGGCCTACTCTGGGGCCAACGTCCTGACTTTC
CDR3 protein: CASSPKGRRAYSGANVLTF

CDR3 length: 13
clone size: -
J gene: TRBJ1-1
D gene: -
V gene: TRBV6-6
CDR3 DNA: TGTGCCAGCAGCCCAGGGGTGAACACTGAAGCTTTCTTT
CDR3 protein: CASSPGVNTEAFF